Presented here are 17 T cell receptor beta chains from one specimen sequenced in a study of T cell responses to AZD1222 COVID-19 vaccine. The data were produced by immunoSEQ multiplex PCR, yet TCRdb's version contains in-frame clones alone and is incomplete. The data contain some 140,000 clones, roughly 90% of them singletons. The sequences come from peripheral blood, collected on day 0 of MenACWY control vaccination. The receptor source for this set is an adult in good health.

This clone showed up just a few times. This chain uses TRBV6-5 with TRBJ1-6; 8 bases line up with TRBD1. CDR3 length: 15 residues. Germline-derived CDR1 and CDR2 are MNHEY and SVGAGI. V shed 7 bases, J shed 8 bases, and the junction held 10 bases outside the gene matches. The CDR3 nucleotides read TGTGCCAGCACCAAGGACAGGGTTCAAGATTCACCCCTCCACTTT. Protein: CASTKDRVQDSPLHF.

This clone was counted once. The rearrangement links TRBV10-2 to TRBJ1-3; no clear D gene. CDR3 size: 14 residues. V was pared by 4 bases and J by 3 bases, with 10 bases between. CDR1 and CDR2 from the germline V gene are WSHSY and SAAADI. The CDR3: CASSVEGGGNTIYF. The CDR3 bases are TGCGCCAGCAGTGTTGAGGGAGGTGGAAACACCATATATTTT.

V is TRBV18 and J is TRBJ1-1, with D uncertain. The CDR3 runs 12 residues. Trimming took off 2 bases at V and 3 bases at J, with 4 bases between the two ends. CDR1 and CDR2 from the germline V gene are KGHSH and LQKENI. CDR3 protein: CASSPIYTEAFF. The CDR3, as DNA: TGTGCCAGCTCACCAATATACACTGAAGCTTTCTTT. The full variable domain, with the rest looked up from reference TRBV18 and TRBJ1-1, is NAGVMQNPRHLVRRRGQEARLRCSPMKGHSHVYWYRQLPEEGLKFMVYLQKENIIDESGMPKERFSAEFPKEGPSILRIQQVVRGDSAAYFCASSPIYTEAFFGQGTRLTVV.

The chain is built from TRBV7-2 and TRBJ2-7, with 9 bases fitting TRBD2. V was clipped by 5 bases and J by 6 bases; unmatched bases: 11. Germline CDR1 and CDR2: SGHTA and FQGNSA. The CDR3 runs 15 residues. The chain's CDR3 is CASSSGTSRVSEQYV. CDR3 bases: TGTGCCAGCAGCAGCGGGACTAGCCGTGTTAGCGAGCAGTACGTC.

The chain joins TRBV7-6 to TRBJ1-1, with 8 bases that match TRBD1. The CDR3 is made up of 14 amino acids. J gave up 7 bases and V 5 bases, and 9 bases lay outside the gene matches. Germline V gene sequence: CDR1 SGHVS, CDR2 FNYEAQ. The CDR3 DNA sequence: TGTGCCAGCAGCGTACAGGGGGAACGGGGTGAAGCTTTCTTT. It specifies CASSVQGERGEAFF.

This chain connects TRBV14 to TRBJ1-2; possibly TRBD1 for D (5 bases). From germline, CDR1 is SGHDN and CDR2 FVKESK. The length of the CDR3 is 13 residues. The V end was cut by 1 base, the J end by 4 bases, with 7 bases between. The CDR3 sequence: CASSQGQSYGYTF. The CDR3 DNA reads as TGTGCCAGCAGCCAAGGACAGTCCTATGGCTACACCTTC.

The rearrangement joins TRBV6-2 or TRBV6-3 to TRBJ1-1; TRBD1 might be the D (5 bases). With 5 bases removed from V and 5 bases from J, the gap between germline ends came to 9 bases. This CDR3 is built from 12 residues. Germline V lookup: CDR1 MNHEY, CDR2 SVGEGT. The CDR3 here is CASSMGVTEAFF. As DNA, the CDR3 is TGTGCCAGCAGTATGGGGGTTACTGAAGCTTTCTTT.

This clone was detected only once. The J gene is TRBJ1-2, the V gene TRBV18; 9 bases are a match to TRBD1. V shed 3 bases, J shed 4 bases, and the junction held 6 bases outside the gene matches. Looked up from germline, CDR1 is KGHSH and CDR2 is LQKENI. This CDR3 is built from 15 residues. The CDR3 here is CASSPRGQGIYGYTF. The CDR3 DNA is TGTGCCAGCTCACCCCGGGGACAGGGAATCTATGGCTACACCTTC.

In regard to this clone: This sample includes further DNA sequences coding for the same CDR3. This chain uses TRBV12-3 or TRBV12-4 with TRBJ2-7; tentatively, D is TRBD2 (6 bases). The CDR3 runs 13 residues. The V end was cut by 0 bases, the J end by 4 bases, with 7 bases between. The CDR3 region is CASSLAGGYEQYF. The CDR3 DNA reads as TGTGCCAGCAGTTTAGCGGGGGGTTACGAGCAGTACTTC.

This chain uses TRBV12-5 with TRBJ2-2; maybe TRBD2 (5 bases). Germline lookup yields CDR1 LGHNT and CDR2 FRNRAP. The CDR3 contains 14 residues. Trimming took 3 bases from V and 2 from J, leaving 7 bases between them. Written as DNA, the CDR3 is TGTGCTAGTGGTTTTGGAGGTAACACCGGGGAGCTGTTTTTT. This sequence encodes CASGFGGNTGELFF.

The genes are TRBV11-2 and TRBJ2-1; TRBD2 matches 13 bases. Trimming cost V 6 bases and J 5 bases; bases outside gene matches: 1. The CDR3 is made up of 14 amino acids. Looked up from germline, CDR1 is SGHAT and CDR2 is FQNNGV. CDR3 coding DNA: TGTGCCAGCAGGACTAGCGGGGGGAACAATGAGCAGTTCTTC. Translated: CASRTSGGNNEQFF.

The chain couples TRBV12-5 to TRBJ1-5, with 9 bases aligning to TRBD1. V shed 5 bases and J 7 bases; nucleotides not matched to a gene: 9. In germline, CDR1 is LGHNT, CDR2 FRNRAP. The CDR3 runs to 15 residues. This CDR3 is CASGTTGTGYQPQHF. CDR3 nucleotides: TGTGCTAGTGGTACCACCGGGACAGGGTACCAGCCCCAGCATTTT. The whole variable domain, filled in from reference TRBV12-5 and TRBJ1-5, reads DARVTQTPRHKVTEMGQEVTMRCQPILGHNTVFWYRQTMMQGLELLAYFRNRAPLDDSGMPKDRFSAEMPDATLATLKIQPSEPRDSAVYFCASGTTGTGYQPQHFGDGTRLSIL.

This clone was recorded once. The genes are TRBV5-1 and TRBJ1-2, with a weak D call TRBD1 (6 bases). CDR1 and CDR2 (germline): SGHRS, YFSETQ. The germline V and J ends were trimmed by 0 bases and 5 bases, with 8 bases remaining between them. The CDR3 has 13 amino acids. CDR3 sequence reads: CASSLETGYGYTF. CDR3 nucleotides: TGCGCCAGCAGCTTGGAGACAGGTTATGGCTACACCTTC. Full variable domain (missing parts from reference TRBV5-1 and TRBJ1-2): KAGVTQTPRYLIKTRGQQVTLSCSPISGHRSVSWYQQTPGQGLQFLFEYFSETQRNKGNFPGRFSGRQFSNSRSEMNVSTLELGDSALYLCASSLETGYGYTFGSGTRLTVV.

The gene calls are TRBV6-1 and TRBJ2-3; unclear D gene. Germline CDR1 and CDR2: MNHNS and SASEGT. V shed 2 bases and J shed 6 bases, with 6 bases lying between them. This CDR3 has 12 residues. The CDR3 DNA follows: TGTGCCAGCAGTGAATGGGTGGATACGCAGTATTTT. The encoded protein is CASSEWVDTQYF.

V gene TRBV2 combines with J gene TRBJ2-3, with D uncertain. CDR3 length: 12 residues. Germline V gene lookup returns CDR1 SNHLY and CDR2 FYNNEI. Trimming removed 5 bases from V and 4 bases from J, with 7 bases in between. CDR3 protein: CASSFEADTQYF. The CDR3 nucleotides are TGTGCCAGCAGTTTCGAGGCAGATACGCAGTATTTT.

The chain combines TRBV19 with TRBJ1-2, with D possibly matching TRBD1 (6 bases). The CDR3 totals 13 residues. The germline V gene encodes CDR1 LNHDA and CDR2 SQIVND (reference sequence). V was clipped by 6 bases and J by 5 bases, with 13 bases between them. DNA of the CDR3: TGTGCCAGTAGGGACTCAGGGGTATATGGCTACACCTTC. Its translation: CASRDSGVYGYTF.

The chain employs TRBV3-1 (or the pseudogene TRBV3-2) and TRBJ2-1, with TRBD1 identical over 7 bases. Trimming cost V 0 bases and J 3 bases; bases outside gene matches: 5. In germline, CDR1 is LGHDT, CDR2 YNNKEL (reference sequence). This CDR3 region has 16 residues. DNA of the CDR3: TGTGCCAGCAGCCAAGATCCAGGGGGTAACTACAATGAGCAGTTCTTC. Protein product: CASSQDPGGNYNEQFF.